What follows are 20 T cell receptor beta chains derived from one specimen sequenced in a study of blood T cell repertoires in COVID-19. TCRdb's copy holds only in-frame clones and misses some; the assay was immunoSEQ multiplex PCR. The table has about 180,000 clones, around nine tenths seen once. Material for sequencing was peripheral blood. Receptors were obtained from a man between 60 and 75 years old with COVID-19, enrolled during active disease.

This chain connects TRBV19 to TRBJ2-4, with TRBD2 matching 7 bases. V was clipped by 3 bases and J by 4 bases; unmatched bases: 12. The V gene's germline CDR1 is LNHDA and CDR2 SQIVND (reference sequence). The CDR3 spans 17 residues. This chain's CDR3 is CASSIWVGGGDKNIQYF. CDR3 sequence (DNA): TGTGCCAGTAGTATTTGGGTGGGCGGGGGAGATAAAAACATTCAGTACTTC. The full variable domain, completed using reference TRBV19 and TRBJ2-4, is DGGITQSPKYLFRKEGQNVTLSCEQNLNHDAMYWYRQDPGQGLRLIYYSQIVNDFQKGDIAEGYSVSREKKESFPLTVTSAQKNPTAFYLCASSIWVGGGDKNIQYFGAGTRLSVL.

The rearrangement uses TRBV6-5 and TRBJ2-1; no clear D gene. Deletions cut 10 bases from V and 6 bases from J, with 13 bases between. Germline CDR1 reads MNHEY; CDR2 reads SVGAGI. The CDR3 has 12 amino acids. The CDR3: CATLDRGNEQFF. The DNA of the CDR3 is TGTGCCACCCTTGACCGAGGCAATGAGCAGTTCTTC.

The gene calls are TRBV7-9 and TRBJ2-3, with TRBD2 matching 13 bases. V gave up 4 bases and J gave up 5 bases; unmatched junction bases: 9. CDR1 SEHNR and CDR2 FQNEAQ come from the germline V gene (reference sequence). The CDR3 extends over 17 amino acids. The CDR3 DNA follows: TGTGCCAGCAGCTCTGTCCTCGGACTAGCGGGGGAAGATACGCAGTATTTT. Translated, it gives CASSSVLGLAGEDTQYF.

CDR3 loop: CASSSGQDYQPQHF. CDR3 nucleotide sequence: TGTGCCAGCAGCTCTGGACAGGATTATCAGCCCCAGCATTTT. The V call is TRBV11-2, the J call TRBJ1-5; the match to TRBD1 covers 7 bases. The CDR3 spans 14 residues. The trim removed 4 bases at V and 5 bases at J, leaving 5 bases unmatched. CDR1 and CDR2 from the germline V gene are SGHAT and FQNNGV.

The genes are TRBV11-2 and TRBJ2-1; TRBD2 agrees at 7 bases. There are 15 residues in the CDR3. CDR1 is SGHAT and CDR2 is FQNNGV in the germline V gene. V lost 8 bases to trimming and J lost 0 bases; unmatched junction nucleotides: 7. CDR3 coding DNA: TGTGCCAGCCACTATAGCGGGCTCTCCTACAATGAGCAGTTCTTC. It codes for CASHYSGLSYNEQFF.

The chain carries TRBV27 and TRBJ1-1; no firm D call. This CDR3 has 16 residues. Germline V CDR1 and CDR2: MNHEY, SMNVEV (reference sequence). V lost 5 bases and J 4 bases, leaving 20 bases between the germline ends. The CDR3 nucleotides read TGTGCCAGCAGTCCCTATTCGATAATAGTTGGCACTGAAGCTTTCTTT. This encodes CASSPYSIIVGTEAFF.

The chain has TRBV19 and TRBJ1-2, with D possibly being TRBD1 (6 bases). V dropped 3 bases and J dropped 9 bases, with 17 bases sitting between them. Germline CDR1 reads LNHDA; CDR2 reads SQIVND (reference sequence). The CDR3 loop spans 14 amino acids. CDR3 sequence: CASSITGGSSSYTF. Written as DNA, the CDR3 is TGTGCCAGTAGTATTACGGGGGGCAGTTCAAGCTACACCTTC.

DNA of the CDR3: TGTGCCAGCAGTCCCGGGACAGGGGCTAATCAGCCCCAGCATTTT. Translation: CASSPGTGANQPQHF. The chain recombines TRBV6-1 with TRBJ1-5; TRBD1 matches at 10 bases. Germline V gives CDR1 MNHNS, CDR2 SASEGT. This CDR3 contains 15 residues. V shed 5 bases and J 4 bases; nucleotides not matched to a gene: 5.

This chain joins TRBV11-3 and TRBJ2-1; 12 bases are shared with TRBD1. This CDR3 spans 17 amino acids. J lost 13 bases, V lost 1 base, and 14 bases had no gene match. Germline V CDR1 and CDR2: SGHNT, YENEEA. CDR3 nucleotides: TGTGCCAGCAGCTTAGCCGGGACAGGGGGCGTAGCGGCCTTCCAGTTCTTC. Amino acids: CASSLAGTGGVAAFQFF.

This chain connects TRBV7-3 to TRBJ1-1; no clear D. The V and J ends lost 4 bases and 4 bases respectively, with 16 bases between them. Germline V CDR1 and CDR2: SGHTA, FQGTGA. The CDR3 is made up of 15 amino acids. The CDR3 DNA reads TGTGCCAGCAGCTCACTAGGTGGGGTCGGCACTGAAGCTTTCTTT. This translates into CASSSLGGVGTEAFF.

This chain uses TRBV28 with TRBJ1-3; perhaps TRBD1 as D (6 bases). The CDR3 totals 17 residues. Trimming took 5 bases from V and 2 from J, leaving 19 bases between them. Germline V gene data show CDR1 as MDHEN and CDR2 as SYDVKM. The DNA for the CDR3 is TGTGCCAGCAGTCGGCCGGTAGGGGGAACGACTGGAAACACCATATATTTT. Its translation is CASSRPVGGTTGNTIYF. The entire variable domain, with the rest obtained from reference TRBV28 and TRBJ1-3, is as follows: DVKVTQSSRYLVKRTGEKVFLECVQDMDHENMFWYRQDPGLGLRLIYFSYDVKMKEKGDIPEGYSVSREKKERFSLILESASTNQTSMYLCASSRPVGGTTGNTIYFGEGSWLTVV.

V is TRBV5-1 and J is TRBJ2-7; 12 bases line up with TRBD1. V shed 4 bases and J 6 bases; nucleotides not matched to a gene: 11. From germline, CDR1 is SGHRS and CDR2 YFSETQ. The CDR3 is 16 amino acids. DNA of the CDR3: TGCGCCAGCAGCCTCGGGACAGGGGGCGCGAAGGGCGAGCAGTACTTC. This sequence encodes CASSLGTGGAKGEQYF.

This chain uses TRBV18 with TRBJ1-1, with 10 bases fitting TRBD1. Germline-derived CDR1 and CDR2 are KGHSH and LQKENI. The CDR3 loop spans 15 amino acids. The ends lost 6 bases at V and 0 bases at J; junction bases unmatched: 4. The CDR3 sequence: CASSATGGMNTEAFF. DNA of the CDR3: TGTGCCAGCTCTGCGACAGGGGGCATGAACACTGAAGCTTTCTTT.

The V call is TRBV6-2 or TRBV6-3, the J call TRBJ2-1; 13 positions match TRBD2. Germline V gives CDR1 MNHEY, CDR2 SVGEGT. The ends lost 0 bases at V and 5 bases at J; junction bases unmatched: 10. This CDR3 is 19 amino acids long. The CDR3 loop is CASSYSRTSGRKGDNEQFF. The CDR3 coding sequence is TGTGCCAGCAGTTACTCCCGGACTAGCGGGAGAAAGGGAGACAATGAGCAGTTCTTC.

This clone is a singleton in its sample. The rearrangement links TRBV24-1 to TRBJ2-7; perhaps TRBD2 as D (6 bases). The CDR3 loop spans 16 amino acids. The germline V gene encodes CDR1 KGHDR and CDR2 SFDVKD. Trimming removed 3 bases from V and 3 bases from J, with 17 bases in between. The DNA for the CDR3 is TGTGCCACCAGTGATACCCGGGAGAAAGGAGGCTACGAGCAGTACTTC. This gives the protein CATSDTREKGGYEQYF.

V usage is TRBV2 and J usage is TRBJ1-2, with no clear D. CDR1 is SNHLY and CDR2 is FYNNEI in the germline V gene. The germline V and J ends were trimmed by 10 bases and 4 bases, with 19 bases remaining between them. The CDR3 extends over 14 amino acids. The CDR3 region is CATVRQSGSYGYTF. The CDR3, as DNA: TGTGCCACTGTCAGGCAGTCGGGGAGCTATGGCTACACCTTC.

The chain uses TRBV11-3 and TRBJ1-1; weak D call: TRBD1 (5 bases). Germline loops: CDR1 SGHNT, CDR2 YENEEA. The CDR3 runs to 13 residues. Trimming removed 5 bases from V and 3 bases from J, with 10 bases in between. The CDR3 loop is CASSATGYTEAFF. The CDR3 nucleotides are TGTGCCAGCAGCGCTACAGGTTACACTGAAGCTTTCTTT.

Written as DNA, the CDR3 is TGTGCCAGCAGCCTACGTCTCGGGACTAGCGGGGTATGCACAGATACGCAGTATTTT. It translates to CASSLRLGTSGVCTDTQYF. The chain employs TRBV3-1 (or the pseudogene TRBV3-2) and TRBJ2-3, with 13 bases lining up with TRBD2. The CDR3 is 19 residues long. The V and J ends lost 4 bases and 1 base, in that order; junction bases with no gene match: 11. CDR1 LGHDT and CDR2 YNNKEL come from the germline V gene (reference sequence).

This clone was seen only once. V gene TRBV7-2 combines with J gene TRBJ2-1; 7 positions match TRBD1. The CDR3 consists of 14 residues. The junction had 8 bases not matched to a gene; V was cut back by 3 bases and J by 9 bases. Germline assignment: CDR1 SGHTA and CDR2 FQGNSA. The DNA for the CDR3 is TGTGCCAGCAGCTTCAGGGGGACAAAAGGTGAGCAGTTCTTC. This gives the protein CASSFRGTKGEQFF.

The chain combines TRBV19 with TRBJ2-7, with D tentatively TRBD2 (6 bases). The germline CDR1 and CDR2 sequences are LNHDA and SQIVND (reference sequence). The CDR3 sequence is 16 residues long. Trimming took off 3 bases at V and 0 bases at J, with 15 bases between the two ends. The DNA for the CDR3 is TGTGCCAGTAGTATCCTTAGCGGCTCAGTCTCCTACGAGCAGTACTTC. It is translated as CASSILSGSVSYEQYF.